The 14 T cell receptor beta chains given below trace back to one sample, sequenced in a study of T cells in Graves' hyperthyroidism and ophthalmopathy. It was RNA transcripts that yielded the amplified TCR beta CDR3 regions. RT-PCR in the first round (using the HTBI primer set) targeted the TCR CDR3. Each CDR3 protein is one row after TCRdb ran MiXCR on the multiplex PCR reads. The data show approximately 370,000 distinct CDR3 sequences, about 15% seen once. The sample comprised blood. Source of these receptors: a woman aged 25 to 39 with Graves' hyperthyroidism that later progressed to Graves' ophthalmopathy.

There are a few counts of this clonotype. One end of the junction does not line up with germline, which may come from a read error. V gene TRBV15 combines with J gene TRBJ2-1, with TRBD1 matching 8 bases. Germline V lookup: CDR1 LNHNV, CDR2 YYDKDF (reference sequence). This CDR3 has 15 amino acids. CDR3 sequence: CVTSREQGALMEQFF. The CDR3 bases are TGTGTCACCAGCAGGGAGCAGGGGGCCCTTATGGAGCAGTTCTTC.

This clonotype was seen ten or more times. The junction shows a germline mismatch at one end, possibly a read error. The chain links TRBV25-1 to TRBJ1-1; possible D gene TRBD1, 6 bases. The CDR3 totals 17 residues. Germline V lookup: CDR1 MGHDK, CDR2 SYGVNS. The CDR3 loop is CASSESPTRGMNTKAFF. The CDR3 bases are TGTGCCAGCAGTGAATCCCCCACCAGGGGTATGAACACTAAAGCTTTCTTT.

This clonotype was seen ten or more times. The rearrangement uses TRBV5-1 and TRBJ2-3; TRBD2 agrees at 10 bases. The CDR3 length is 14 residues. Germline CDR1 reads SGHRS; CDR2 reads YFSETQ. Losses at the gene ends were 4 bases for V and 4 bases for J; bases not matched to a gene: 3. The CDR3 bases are TGCGCCAGCAGCATAAGCGGGAGGGCAGATACGCAGTATTTT. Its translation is CASSISGRADTQYF.

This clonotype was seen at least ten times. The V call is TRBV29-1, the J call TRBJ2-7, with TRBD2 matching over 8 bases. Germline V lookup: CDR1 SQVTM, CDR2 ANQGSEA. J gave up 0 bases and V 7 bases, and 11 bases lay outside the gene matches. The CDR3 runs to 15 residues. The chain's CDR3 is CSARAASGYSYEQYF. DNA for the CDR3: TGCAGCGCCCGCGCTGCTAGCGGGTACTCCTACGAGCAGTACTTC.

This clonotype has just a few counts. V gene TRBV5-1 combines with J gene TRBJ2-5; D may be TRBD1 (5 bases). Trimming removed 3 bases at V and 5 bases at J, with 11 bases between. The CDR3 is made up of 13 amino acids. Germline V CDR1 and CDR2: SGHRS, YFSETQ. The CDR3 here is CASSSQGLETQYF. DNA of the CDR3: TGCGCCAGCAGCTCCCAGGGCCTCGAGACCCAGTACTTC.

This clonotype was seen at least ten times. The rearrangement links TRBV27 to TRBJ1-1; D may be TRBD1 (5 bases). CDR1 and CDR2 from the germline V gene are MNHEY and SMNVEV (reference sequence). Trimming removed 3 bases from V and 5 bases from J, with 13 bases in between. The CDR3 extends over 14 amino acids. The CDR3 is CASSFSGGGTEAFF. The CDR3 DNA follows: TGTGCCAGCAGTTTCTCCGGGGGGGGAACTGAAGCTTTCTTT.

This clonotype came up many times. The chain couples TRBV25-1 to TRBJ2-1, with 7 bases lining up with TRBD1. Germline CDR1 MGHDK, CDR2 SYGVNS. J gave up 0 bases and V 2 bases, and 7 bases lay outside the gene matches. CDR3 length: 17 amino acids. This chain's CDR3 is CASSEPTAGGSYNEQFF. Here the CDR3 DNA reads TGTGCCAGCAGTGAACCGACAGCAGGGGGCTCCTACAATGAGCAGTTCTTC.

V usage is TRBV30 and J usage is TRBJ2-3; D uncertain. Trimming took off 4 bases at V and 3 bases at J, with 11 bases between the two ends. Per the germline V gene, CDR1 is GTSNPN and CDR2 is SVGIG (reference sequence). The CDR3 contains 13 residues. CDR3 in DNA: TGTGCCTGGAATCGGGCGGCGACAGATACGCAGTATTTT. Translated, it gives CAWNRAATDTQYF.

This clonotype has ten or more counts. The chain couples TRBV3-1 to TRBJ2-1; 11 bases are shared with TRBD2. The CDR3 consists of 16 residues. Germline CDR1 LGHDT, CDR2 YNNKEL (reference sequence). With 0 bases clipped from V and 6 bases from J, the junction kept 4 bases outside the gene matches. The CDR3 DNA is TGTGCCAGCAGCCAAGATGGTCTAGCGGGAGGCAATGAGCAGTTCTTC. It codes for CASSQDGLAGGNEQFF.

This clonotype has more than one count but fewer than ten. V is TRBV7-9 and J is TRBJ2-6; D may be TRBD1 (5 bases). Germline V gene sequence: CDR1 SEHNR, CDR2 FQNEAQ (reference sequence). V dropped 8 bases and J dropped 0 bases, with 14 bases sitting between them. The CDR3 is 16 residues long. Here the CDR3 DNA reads TGTGCCAGCTCAGACAGTCTAGGCTCTGGGGCCAACGTCCTGACTTTC. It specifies CASSDSLGSGANVLTF.

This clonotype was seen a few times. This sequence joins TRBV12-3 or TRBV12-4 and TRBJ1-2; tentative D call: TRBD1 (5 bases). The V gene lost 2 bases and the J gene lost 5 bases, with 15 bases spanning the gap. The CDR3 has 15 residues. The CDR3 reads CASSLRRGNLYGYTF. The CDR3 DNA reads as TGTGCCAGCAGTTTAAGACGGGGGAACTTATATGGCTACACCTTC.

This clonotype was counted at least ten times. CDR3 protein: CSASTTQGADTQYF. The CDR3 region has the DNA TGCAGTGCTAGCACGACTCAGGGGGCAGATACGCAGTATTTT. This sequence joins TRBV20-1 and TRBJ2-3; 7 bases are shared with TRBD1. The V and J ends lost 3 bases and 4 bases, in that order; junction bases with no gene match: 7. This CDR3 is 14 amino acids long. CDR1 is DFQATT, CDR2 SNEGSKA, per germline (reference sequence).

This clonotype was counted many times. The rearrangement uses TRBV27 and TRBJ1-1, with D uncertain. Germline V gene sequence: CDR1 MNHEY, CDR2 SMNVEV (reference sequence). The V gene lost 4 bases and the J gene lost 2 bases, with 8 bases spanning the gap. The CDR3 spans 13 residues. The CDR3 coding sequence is TGTGCCAGCAGTTACACAAGTAACACTGAAGCTTTCTTT. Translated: CASSYTSNTEAFF.

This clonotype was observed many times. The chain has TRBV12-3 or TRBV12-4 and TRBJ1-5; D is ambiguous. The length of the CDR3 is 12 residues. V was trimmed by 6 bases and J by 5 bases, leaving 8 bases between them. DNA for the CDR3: TGTGCCAGCAGCCCACCCGATCAGCCCCAGCATTTT. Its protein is CASSPPDQPQHF.